These 3 T cell receptor beta chains originate from one sample sequenced in a study of CD8 T cells in Susac syndrome. Random hexamers primed reverse transcription of roughly 0.5 to 1 ug RNA. TCRdb re-called the immunoSEQ multiplex PCR reads with MiXCR, one entry per CDR3 protein. The data contain 150,000 to 200,000 distinct CDR3 sequences, around 95% of them singletons. Sequencing was done on a sample of CD4+ T cells from PBMCs. These receptors all come from a human donor with multiple sclerosis.

The chain has TRBV24-1 and TRBJ2-1, with TRBD1 identical over 9 bases. CDR3 length equals 17 residues. J gave up 4 bases and V 4 bases, and 10 bases lay outside the gene matches. Per the germline V gene, CDR1 is KGHDR and CDR2 is SFDVKD. The DNA for the CDR3 is TGTGCCACCAGTGACCCGGTGCCGGGACAGGGTTACAATGAGCAGTTCTTC. It is translated as CATSDPVPGQGYNEQFF.

This chain uses TRBV7-2 with TRBJ2-7; 7 bases are a match to TRBD2. The V segment lost 1 base and the J segment 0 bases; nucleotides outside the gene matches: 6. Germline V gives CDR1 SGHTA, CDR2 FQGNSA. The CDR3 extends over 16 amino acids. The CDR3 is CASSLGAGRSSYEQYF. CDR3 coding DNA: TGTGCCAGCAGCTTAGGAGCGGGGCGGAGCTCCTACGAGCAGTACTTC.

This clonotype showed up just once. The chain uses TRBV9 and TRBJ1-2, with D possibly being TRBD1 (6 bases). V lost 3 bases and J lost 4, with 22 bases in between. Germline CDR1 and CDR2: SGDLS and YYNGEE. CDR3 size: 17 residues. CDR3 nucleotides: TGTGCCAGCAGCGGACAATATAGGACAGCCGGGGGCTATGGCTACACCTTC. It yields the protein CASSGQYRTAGGYGYTF.